The present entry profiles one T cell receptor (beta chain) with its context. Antigen specificity is unknown. Sequencing used cDNA as its template, made by extracting RNA and reverse transcribing it. Sequencing was performed with immunoSEQ multiplex PCR; in TCRdb, only in-frame clones are kept and a portion is missing. The sample has 250,000 to 300,000 clones, about 62% seen once. The treatment was: oral pan-JAK inhibitor, 5-10 mg twice daily. This record belongs to a study of CD8+ T cells in alopecia areata. Study-wide background: Those patients who were treated received oral tofacitinib, which was given at 5 to 10 mg twice daily for moderate-to-severe alopecia areata.

Study-level results: Scalp and blood retained many expanded lesional clones during tofacitinib. In lesional scalp, particularly from alopecia totalis/universalis, clonality was higher than in normal scalp. Both scalp clonality and the expanded CD8+ clones among the top 100 showed a significant decrease with tofacitinib.

Germline V CDR1 and CDR2: MNHNY, SVGAGI (reference sequence). V was cut by 5 bases and J by 5 bases, with 15 bases left in between. The CDR3 sequence is 14 residues long. The chain carries TRBV6-6 and TRBJ1-2, with D hard to call. This clonotype was obtained from a human donor with alopecia areata. Sequencing was performed on CD4+ T cells sorted from blood, taken at week 24, from a patient treated with tofacitinib. The CDR3 sequence: CASSPQVEGYGYTF. For the CDR3, the DNA is TGTGCCAGCAGTCCACAAGTTGAAGGATATGGCTACACCTTC.